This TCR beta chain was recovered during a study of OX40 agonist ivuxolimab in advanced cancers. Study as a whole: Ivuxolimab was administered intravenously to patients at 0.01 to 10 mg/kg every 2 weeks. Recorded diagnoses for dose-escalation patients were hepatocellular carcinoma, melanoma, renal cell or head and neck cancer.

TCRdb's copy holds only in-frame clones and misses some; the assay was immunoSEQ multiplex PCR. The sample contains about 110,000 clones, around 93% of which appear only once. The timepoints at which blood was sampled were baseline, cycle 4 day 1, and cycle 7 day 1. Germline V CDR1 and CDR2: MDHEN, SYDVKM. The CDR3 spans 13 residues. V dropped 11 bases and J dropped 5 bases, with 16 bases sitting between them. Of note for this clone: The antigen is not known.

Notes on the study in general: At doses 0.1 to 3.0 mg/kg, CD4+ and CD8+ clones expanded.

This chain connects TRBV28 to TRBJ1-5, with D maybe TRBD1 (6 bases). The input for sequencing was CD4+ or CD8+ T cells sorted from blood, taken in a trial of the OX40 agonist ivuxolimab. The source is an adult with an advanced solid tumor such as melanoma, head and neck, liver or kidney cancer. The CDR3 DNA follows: TGTGCCGCTGGGGGGCCCTGGGATCAGCCCCAGCATTTT. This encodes CAAGGPWDQPQHF.